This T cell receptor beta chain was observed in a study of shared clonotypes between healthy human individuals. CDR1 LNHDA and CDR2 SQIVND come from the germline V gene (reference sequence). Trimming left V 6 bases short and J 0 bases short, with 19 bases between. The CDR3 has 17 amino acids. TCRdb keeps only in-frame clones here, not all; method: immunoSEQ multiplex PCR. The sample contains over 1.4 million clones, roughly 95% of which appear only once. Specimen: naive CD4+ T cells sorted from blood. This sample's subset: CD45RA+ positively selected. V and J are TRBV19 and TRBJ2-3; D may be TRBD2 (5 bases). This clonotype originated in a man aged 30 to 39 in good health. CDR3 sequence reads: CASSLLKSWTSTDTQYF. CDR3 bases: TGTGCCAGTAGCTTATTAAAATCGTGGACTAGCACAGATACGCAGTATTTT.